This T cell receptor beta chain came from a study of T cells after yellow fever vaccination. TCRdb analysed the 5' RACE reads with MiXCR anew, one entry per CDR3 protein. The sample includes more than 95,000 distinct CDR3 sequences, approximately 8.4% of them seen just once. The CDR3 extends over 13 amino acids. The V and J ends lost 1 base and 7 bases respectively, with 8 bases between them. Germline CDR1 reads SGHDT; CDR2 reads YYEEEE. The V call is TRBV5-6, the J call TRBJ2-2; perhaps TRBD2 as D (5 bases). The receptor was isolated from a man between 18 and 35 years old who received the YFV17D yellow fever vaccine. The sequences come from CD8+ T cells sorted from PBMCs, collected on the day of the yellow fever booster vaccination. CDR3 nucleotide sequence: TGTGCCAGCAGCTTGCCGGGGTTCGGGGAGCTGTTTTTT. Its translation is CASSLPGFGELFF.